This is a list of T cell receptor beta chains from one sample in a study of shared clonotypes between healthy human individuals. Clones were sequenced by immunoSEQ multiplex PCR, and TCRdb holds only the in-frame ones, with some missing. The table lists over a million clones, approximately 98.5% of them singletons. Sequencing was done on a sample of naive CD4+ T cells sorted from blood. The receptors here all came from a man aged 30 to 39 in good health. Each CDR3 is given with its conserved first and last residue. A D gene is named only where the DNA matches it firmly. Clone size is given for some rows only: seen once, a few or many times, or a class if the clone is expanded.

size	V	J	D	DNA	CDR3
.	TRBV6-1	TRBJ2-1	.	TGTGCCAGCAGTGAGAGGAGGGCAACGGCAAGCAATGACAATGAGCAGTTCTTC	CASSERRATASNDNEQFF
.	TRBV2	TRBJ1-5	TRBD1	TGTGCCAGCAGTGCGACAGGGGGCGGGGAGCCCCAGCATTTT	CASSATGGGEPQHF
.	TRBV2	TRBJ1-1	.	TGTGCCAGCAGTGGGGAACCAGACAGGGCTTTCTTT	CASSGEPDRAFF
.	TRBV30	TRBJ1-1	.	TGTGCCTGGAGCGGGGGGCAGTATGAAGCTTTCTTT	CAWSGGQYEAFF
.	TRBV7-6	TRBJ2-7	.	TGTGCCAGCAGCTTAGATTACAGCTCCTACGAGCAGTACTTC	CASSLDYSSYEQYF
.	TRBV6-5	TRBJ2-7	.	TGTGCCAGCACTCAGGGTTACGAGCAGTACTTC	CASTQGYEQYF
.	TRBV11-2	TRBJ2-7	.	TGTGCCAGCAGAGCATTTCGGGACCGCACCTACGAGCAGTACTTC	CASRAFRDRTYEQYF
.	TRBV7-2	TRBJ2-3	.	TGTGCCAGCAGCTTATCCCCCGACCTTACGCAGTATTTT	CASSLSPDLTQYF
once	TRBV6-4	TRBJ2-3	TRBD2	TGTGCCAGCAGTCCCGGACTAGCGGGTCTCACAGATACGCAGTATTTT	CASSPGLAGLTDTQYF
.	TRBV27	TRBJ2-5	.	TGTGCCAGTAGCTGGGACTTACAAGAGACCCAGTACTTC	CASSWDLQETQYF
.	TRBV19	TRBJ2-1	TRBD2	TGTGCCAGTAGTCGATTGACTAGCGGGAGGATGAATGAGCAGTTCTTC	CASSRLTSGRMNEQFF
.	TRBV18	TRBJ2-1	.	TGTGCCAGCTCACCAAGGGAAACTAACACGAATGAGCAGTTCTTC	CASSPRETNTNEQFF
once	TRBV7-2	TRBJ2-1	.	TGTGCCAGCAGCAGGACTAGACAGGGGTATAGCAATGAGCAGTTCTTC	CASSRTRQGYSNEQFF
.	TRBV28	TRBJ2-2	.	TGTGCCGTTGGGCGGTCGGCCGGGGAGCTGTTTTTT	CAVGRSAGELFF
.	TRBV4-3	TRBJ2-1	TRBD2	TGCGCCAGCAGCCAAGATACTAGCGGGCTCTCCTACAATGAGCAGTTCTTC	CASSQDTSGLSYNEQFF
.	TRBV6-6	TRBJ1-2	TRBD1	TGTGCCAGCAGTAAAGGCGGACAGGGCTACGGGGATGGCTACACCTTC	CASSKGGQGYGDGYTF
.	TRBV13	TRBJ2-5	TRBD1	TGTGCCAGCGGCGACAGGGGGCCGGAGACCCAGTACTTC	CASGDRGPETQYF
.	TRBV18	TRBJ2-7	.	TGTGCCAGCTCTCAAACCTACGAGCAGTACTTC	CASSQTYEQYF
.	TRBV28	TRBJ2-1	.	TGTGCCAGCAGTTCTGAAAATGAGCAGTTCTTC	CASSSENEQFF
.	TRBV6-5	TRBJ2-1	.	TGTGCCAGCAGGGAAACAGCGAGCTCCTACAATGAGCAGTTCTTC	CASRETASSYNEQFF
.	TRBV27	TRBJ2-7	TRBD2	TGTGCCAGCAGTTTACGGCGGGAGGACGAGCAGTACTTC	CASSLRREDEQYF
.	TRBV6-5	TRBJ2-7	TRBD1	TGTGCCAGCAGCGGGACAGGGAGAACCTACGAGCAGTACTTC	CASSGTGRTYEQYF
.	TRBV29-1	TRBJ1-5	.	TGCAGCTATACTACAGGGCTCGAACAGCCCCAGCATTTT	CSYTTGLEQPQHF
.	TRBV28	TRBJ2-2	TRBD2	TGTGCCAGCAGGGGGCTCTTCTTAGCGGGAGTCAGGTACACCGGGGAGCTGTTTTTT	CASRGLFLAGVRYTGELFF
.	TRBV28	TRBJ1-2	.	TGTGCCAGCAGAAAAGGAACCCCCTATGGCTACACCTTC	CASRKGTPYGYTF
.	TRBV19	TRBJ2-7	.	TGTGCCAGTAGTACACCCTCCTTCCCCTACGAGCAGTACTTC	CASSTPSFPYEQYF
once	TRBV7-9	TRBJ2-1	TRBD2	TGTGCCAGCAGCTTAGCGCGGCTAGCGGGGAACAATGAGCAGTTCTTC	CASSLARLAGNNEQFF
.	TRBV5-1	TRBJ2-7	TRBD1	TGCGCCAGCAGCATGGGACAGTTCTCCTACGAGCAGTACTTC	CASSMGQFSYEQYF
.	TRBV9	TRBJ1-2	.	TGTGCCAGCAGCCCCGAACGTGGGGGCTACACCTTC	CASSPERGGYTF
once	TRBV7-3	TRBJ2-2	.	TGTGCCAGCAGTCGGACTAAGAACACCGGGGAGCTGTTTTTT	CASSRTKNTGELFF
.	TRBV6-5	TRBJ2-7	.	TGTGCCAGCAGCACCAACAGGGATACCTACGAGCAGTACTTC	CASSTNRDTYEQYF
.	TRBV5-4	TRBJ2-5	TRBD1	TGTGCCAGCAGCTCACCGGGGACAGGGGGCAAAGAGACCCAGTACTTC	CASSSPGTGGKETQYF
.	TRBV18	TRBJ2-2	.	TGTGCCAGCTCACAATCGAACACCGGGGAGCTGTTTTTT	CASSQSNTGELFF
once	TRBV10-3	TRBJ2-1	.	TGTGCCATCAGTGCCGATGAGCCGAGCTCCTACAATGAGCAGTTCTTC	CAISADEPSSYNEQFF
.	TRBV27	TRBJ2-7	.	TGTGCCAGCAGTCCTCGGACAGCGCACCCTGAGTACGAGCAGTACTTC	CASSPRTAHPEYEQYF
.	TRBV7-2	TRBJ1-5	TRBD1	TGTGCCAGCAGCCTACGAGGACAGGGGAGCAATCAGCCCCAGCATTTT	CASSLRGQGSNQPQHF
.	TRBV27	TRBJ2-2	TRBD2	TGTGCCAGCAGTTGGGGACTAGCGACCACCGGGGAGCTGTTTTTT	CASSWGLATTGELFF
.	TRBV20-1	TRBJ2-7	.	TGCAGTGCTCGAACTAGAGGGGAGCAGTACTTC	CSARTRGEQYF
once	TRBV10-2	TRBJ2-5	.	TGCGCCAGCAGTTTTGGTAGGGGTGAAGAGACCCAGTACTTC	CASSFGRGEETQYF
.	TRBV7-9	TRBJ2-7	.	TGTGCCAGCAGCTTATTAATGGGGTTTCGGTACGAGCAGTACTTC	CASSLLMGFRYEQYF
.	TRBV7-2	TRBJ2-5	TRBD1	TGTGCCAGCAGCCCGCCGCCGACAGGGCCAGAGACCCAGTACTTC	CASSPPPTGPETQYF
.	TRBV29-1	TRBJ1-1	TRBD1	TGCAGCGTTGGCCGGCAGGGGGCTGTCTCTGAAGCTTTCTTT	CSVGRQGAVSEAFF
.	TRBV27	TRBJ1-5	.	TGTGCCAGCAGCCAACAGGGAGGCCCCAATCAGCCCCAGCATTTT	CASSQQGGPNQPQHF
.	TRBV25-1	TRBJ1-1	.	TGTGCCAGCAGACAGGGAGAGAACACTGAAGCTTTCTTT	CASRQGENTEAFF
.	TRBV11-3	TRBJ2-7	TRBD1	TGTGCCAGCAGCTCAGGGGGCTTCGAGCAGTACTTC	CASSSGGFEQYF
once	TRBV7-6	TRBJ2-7	TRBD1	TGTGCCAGCAGCCTACCCGGGACAGGGGCCGAGCAGTACTTC	CASSLPGTGAEQYF